Presented here are 14 T cell receptor beta chains from one specimen sequenced in a study of immune evolution from preneoplasia to lung adenocarcinoma. The protocol was immunoSEQ multiplex PCR, while the TCRdb copy is restricted to in-frame clones and leaves out a portion. The data hold 39,000 or so clones, with around 80% observed a single time. The sample comprised FFPE invasive lung adenocarcinoma tissue. Receptors were obtained from a person between 60 and 69 years old with lung adenocarcinoma.

The V and J genes are TRBV18 and TRBJ1-1; D possibly corresponds to TRBD1 (5 bases). CDR1 and CDR2 (germline): KGHSH, LQKENI. The CDR3 is made up of 15 amino acids. The V end was cut by 3 bases, the J end by 1 base, with 12 bases between. The CDR3, as DNA: TGTGCCAGCTCACCTACCCGGGACCGGAACACTGAAGCTTTCTTT. It translates to CASSPTRDRNTEAFF.

The chain employs TRBV10-2 and TRBJ2-4; the D is unclear. This CDR3 has 13 residues. CDR1 and CDR2 (germline): WSHSY, SAAADI. The V end was cut by 6 bases, the J end by 1 base, with 7 bases between. The CDR3 coding sequence is TGCGCCAGCAGGGTCTCGGCCAAAAACATTCAGTACTTC. This translates into CASRVSAKNIQYF.

V gene TRBV4-2 combines with J gene TRBJ2-1; 9 bases agree with TRBD2. The V segment lost 3 bases and the J segment 4 bases; nucleotides outside the gene matches: 7. The CDR3 contains 16 residues. In germline, CDR1 is LGHNA, CDR2 YNFKEQ. The CDR3 bases are TGTGCCAGCAGCCACCTTAGCGGGAGTTCTTACAATGAGCAGTTCTTC. Its translation is CASSHLSGSSYNEQFF.

This chain joins TRBV25-1 and TRBJ1-4, with TRBD1 matching over 9 bases. The CDR3 extends over 15 amino acids. The J segment lost 4 bases and the V segment lost 6 bases, leaving 6 bases of the junction unmatched. From germline, CDR1 is MGHDK and CDR2 SYGVNS. This chain's CDR3 is CASREPGQGNEKLFF. The CDR3 region has the DNA TGTGCCAGCAGGGAACCGGGACAGGGTAATGAAAAACTGTTTTTT. The complete variable domain, with remaining parts taken from reference TRBV25-1 and TRBJ1-4, reads EADIYQTPRYLVIGTGKKITLECSQTMGHDKMYWYQQDPGMELHLIHYSYGVNSTEKGDLSSESTVSRIRTEHFPLTLESARPSHTSQYLCASREPGQGNEKLFFGSGTQLSVL.

The CDR3 protein is CASSATFLTTQYF. The CDR3 coding sequence is TGTGCCAGCAGTGCGACTTTTTTGACTACGCAGTATTTT. This chain uses TRBV6-5 with TRBJ2-3; D is unresolved. The CDR3 length is 13 residues. The V gene lost 5 bases and the J gene lost 8 bases, with 14 bases spanning the gap. Per the germline V gene, CDR1 is MNHEY and CDR2 is SVGAGI.

The rearrangement links TRBV6-1 to TRBJ2-1; 7 bases are a match to TRBD2. V trimming: 5 bases; J trimming: 9 bases; junction bases outside the gene matches: 10. The CDR3 totals 14 residues. Looked up from germline, CDR1 is MNHNS and CDR2 is SASEGT. The CDR3 sequence is CASSRGGSAGEQFF. In nucleotides, the CDR3 is TGTGCCAGCAGTCGGGGCGGGAGTGCTGGTGAGCAGTTCTTC.

The chain recombines TRBV28 with TRBJ1-5; 11 bases fit TRBD1. The CDR3 consists of 17 residues. Germline CDR1 MDHEN, CDR2 SYDVKM. The V segment lost 1 base and the J segment 4 bases; nucleotides outside the gene matches: 6. CDR3: CASSLFWTGGFNQPQHF. The CDR3 nucleotides are TGTGCCAGCAGTTTATTTTGGACAGGGGGCTTTAATCAGCCCCAGCATTTT.

This chain joins TRBV28 and TRBJ1-1; D may be TRBD1 (5 bases). Per the germline V gene, CDR1 is MDHEN and CDR2 is SYDVKM. V lost 5 bases to trimming and J lost 5 bases, with 12 bases between them. This CDR3 spans 13 amino acids. The CDR3 region is CASSRGARTEAFF. Written as DNA, the CDR3 is TGTGCCAGCAGTCGAGGGGCGAGGACTGAAGCTTTCTTT. The full variable domain, in which reference TRBV28 and TRBJ1-1 provide the parts outside the CDR3, is DVKVTQSSRYLVKRTGEKVFLECVQDMDHENMFWYRQDPGLGLRLIYFSYDVKMKEKGDIPEGYSVSREKKERFSLILESASTNQTSMYLCASSRGARTEAFFGQGTRLTVV.

The chain uses TRBV7-8 and TRBJ2-2; 13 bases fit TRBD2. Per germline, CDR1 SGHVS and CDR2 FQNEAQ. The J segment lost 5 bases and the V segment lost 1 base, leaving 10 bases of the junction unmatched. This CDR3 is built from 19 residues. In DNA, the CDR3 is TGTGCCAGCAGCTTAGTAGAAGACGGACTAGCGGGAGTTACCGGGGAGCTGTTTTTT. Protein product: CASSLVEDGLAGVTGELFF.

The J gene is TRBJ2-2, the V gene TRBV7-2; D ambiguous. Deletions cut 2 bases from V and 7 bases from J, with 2 bases between. Germline loops: CDR1 SGHTA, CDR2 FQGNSA. The CDR3 is 11 amino acids. For the CDR3, the DNA is TGTGCCAGCAGCTTAATCGGGGAGCTGTTTTTT. Translation: CASSLIGELFF.

The CDR3 nucleotides are TGTGCCAGCAGTCAGTGGGGCGGGAGGGCCGCCGGGGAGCTGTTTTTT. Translation gives CASSQWGGRAAGELFF. The chain uses TRBV2 and TRBJ2-2; 9 nucleotides align to TRBD2. In germline, CDR1 is SNHLY, CDR2 FYNNEI. The CDR3 consists of 16 residues. V shed 5 bases, J shed 6 bases, and the junction held 10 bases outside the gene matches.

This clone was picked up a small number of times. The V call is TRBV5-6, the J call TRBJ2-1, with 8 bases fitting TRBD2. The germline CDR1 and CDR2 sequences are SGHDT and YYEEEE. Germline trimming cut 6 bases from V and 5 bases from J; bases unmatched to any gene: 13. CDR3 length: 16 amino acids. The CDR3 sequence: CASMLGPGGRNNEQFF. CDR3 in DNA: TGTGCCAGCATGCTCGGGCCAGGCGGGAGGAACAATGAGCAGTTCTTC.

This clone has a single count. The V call is TRBV18, the J call TRBJ2-2; D is unresolved. CDR3 size: 15 residues. V gave up 8 bases and J gave up 7 bases, with 20 bases separating them. Germline V gives CDR1 KGHSH, CDR2 LQKENI. In nucleotides, the CDR3 is TGTGCCAGCACACGGACCCACTCCGAGAACGGGGAGCTGTTTTTT. Its translation: CASTRTHSENGELFF.

The chain uses TRBV4-1 and TRBJ2-2, with no clear D. Germline assignment: CDR1 MGHRA and CDR2 YSYEKL. V gave up 4 bases and J gave up 3 bases, with 9 bases separating them. The CDR3 consists of 14 residues. Here the CDR3 DNA reads TGCGCCAGCAGCCCCCGTACGGACACCGGGGAGCTGTTTTTT. Residues: CASSPRTDTGELFF.